This record covers a single T cell receptor beta chain. The data originate from a study of blood T cell repertoires in COVID-19. The CDR3 consists of 12 residues. Unmatched junction bases numbered 4, after V lost 6 bases and J lost 7 bases. Germline CDR1 PRHDT, CDR2 FYEKMQ (reference sequence). The repertoire was sequenced with immunoSEQ multiplex PCR; TCRdb's copy has only in-frame clones and lacks some. The sample yields about 370,000 clones, 75% to 90% seen once. This TCR derives from a man aged 18 to 30 who had recovered from COVID-19. The chain has TRBV13 and TRBJ2-7; the match to TRBD1 covers 9 bases. Material: PBMCs or T cells enriched from blood (not recorded which). In DNA form, the CDR3 reads TGTGCCAGCAGGGACAGGGGAGGAGAGCAGTACTTC. It specifies CASRDRGGEQYF.